Below are 13 T cell receptor beta chains sequenced from a single sample in a study of blood T cell repertoires in COVID-19. TCRdb's table, derived via immunoSEQ multiplex PCR, lists solely in-frame clones and lacks some. This sample has 40,000 to 45,000 clones, with about nine tenths found just once. The sequenced sample consisted of peripheral blood. The receptors shown here come from a human donor in a cohort sampled during active COVID-19.

The chain joins TRBV27 to TRBJ1-4; the match to TRBD1 covers 8 bases. The germline CDR1 and CDR2 sequences are MNHEY and SMNVEV (reference sequence). The ends lost 3 bases at V and 8 bases at J; junction bases unmatched: 11. The CDR3 sequence is 16 residues long. In DNA, the CDR3 is TGTGCCAGCAGTTTCTACACCGACAGGGGCCGAGAAAAACTGTTTTTT. It encodes CASSFYTDRGREKLFF.

In this sample, this clone turned up once. The gene calls are TRBV11-2 and TRBJ2-2, with D unresolved. The germline CDR1 and CDR2 sequences are SGHAT and FQNNGV. Trimming removed 5 bases at V and 7 bases at J, with 11 bases between. This CDR3 has 13 residues. The CDR3 is CASSPPGRGELFF. CDR3 in DNA: TGTGCCAGCAGCCCCCCTGGGCGCGGGGAGCTGTTTTTT.

The V call is TRBV9, the J call TRBJ1-5; no firm D call. V lost 1 base and J lost 7, with 9 bases in between. The CDR3 runs to 13 residues. CDR1 is SGDLS and CDR2 is YYNGEE in the germline V gene. CDR3 protein: CASSVSGWQPQHF. The DNA for the CDR3 is TGTGCCAGCAGCGTATCAGGATGGCAGCCCCAGCATTTT.

This clone was found once. This sequence joins TRBV5-4 and TRBJ2-2; 13 nucleotides align to TRBD2. There are 18 residues in the CDR3. The V gene's germline CDR1 is SGHNT and CDR2 YYREEE (reference sequence). J lost 5 bases, V lost 4 bases, and 11 bases had no gene match. The CDR3 loop reads CASSPGLLAGGQTGELFF. CDR3 nucleotide sequence: TGTGCCAGCAGCCCAGGCCTACTAGCGGGGGGGCAGACCGGGGAGCTGTTTTTT.

This clone has more than one count but fewer than ten. This sequence joins TRBV7-2 and TRBJ1-6, with unresolved D. This CDR3 has 17 amino acids. The ends were cut back, 0 bases at V and 2 bases at J, with 11 bases in the middle. CDR1 and CDR2 from the germline V gene are SGHTA and FQGNSA. The CDR3 reads CASSLARGRTYNSPLHF. The CDR3 DNA reads TGTGCCAGCAGCTTAGCCCGAGGGAGGACCTATAATTCACCCCTCCACTTT.

The CDR3 nucleotides are TGTGCCAGCAGCTTGTGGACAGGGCGGTCACCCCTCCACTTT. Translation gives CASSLWTGRSPLHF. The V gene is TRBV5-6, the J gene TRBJ1-6, with 8 bases lining up with TRBD1. This CDR3 is 14 amino acids long. With 1 base clipped from V and 10 bases from J, the junction kept 4 bases outside the gene matches. The germline V gene encodes CDR1 SGHDT and CDR2 YYEEEE.

The genes are TRBV3-1 (or the pseudogene TRBV3-2) and TRBJ2-5, with 8 positions matching TRBD2. The CDR3 runs 15 residues. Germline values: CDR1 LGHDT, CDR2 YNNKEL (reference sequence). The J segment lost 5 bases and the V segment lost 4 bases, leaving 9 bases of the junction unmatched. Here the CDR3 reads CASSLRRGGGETQYF. DNA for the CDR3: TGTGCCAGCAGCCTACGACGGGGGGGCGGTGAGACCCAGTACTTC.

The gene calls are TRBV14 and TRBJ2-2; possible D gene TRBD2, 5 bases. Between the trimmed V and J ends, which lost 4 bases and 1 base, there was a span of 10 bases. Germline V lookup: CDR1 SGHDN, CDR2 FVKESK. The CDR3 has 15 residues. CDR3 sequence: CASSPSGMNTGELFF. The CDR3 coding sequence is TGTGCCAGCAGCCCCTCCGGGATGAACACCGGGGAGCTGTTTTTT.

V usage is TRBV3-1 (or the pseudogene TRBV3-2) and J usage is TRBJ1-2; 7 bases line up with TRBD1. The germline V gene encodes CDR1 LGHDT and CDR2 YNNKEL (reference sequence). Trimming at V came to 2 bases and at J to 4 bases, leaving 13 bases not matched to a gene. This CDR3 comprises 17 residues. CDR3 sequence reads: CASSQNPGQAQIYGYTF. The CDR3 DNA is TGTGCCAGCAGCCAAAACCCCGGACAGGCCCAGATCTATGGCTACACCTTC.

This chain connects TRBV6-5 to TRBJ2-7; weak D call: TRBD2 (5 bases). Trimming left V 4 bases short and J 1 base short, with 11 bases between. The length of the CDR3 is 14 residues. Per germline, CDR1 MNHEY and CDR2 SVGAGI. Here the CDR3 DNA reads TGTGCCAGCAGTTCGAGCGGTTTTTCCTACGAGCAGTACTTC. Its translation: CASSSSGFSYEQYF.

V and J are TRBV6-5 and TRBJ1-4; the D gene is possibly TRBD1 (5 bases). V lost 5 bases and J lost 6, with 13 bases in between. CDR1 and CDR2 (germline): MNHEY, SVGAGI. The CDR3 has 14 residues. CDR3 coding DNA: TGTGCCAGCAGTCGTCGGACGGGGGATGAAAAACTGTTTTTT. The encoded protein is CASSRRTGDEKLFF.

The chain links TRBV28 to TRBJ2-1; 8 bases align to TRBD1. CDR3 length: 15 residues. The V segment lost 1 base and the J segment 5 bases; nucleotides outside the gene matches: 4. Germline V gene data show CDR1 as MDHEN and CDR2 as SYDVKM. The CDR3 coding sequence is TGTGCCAGCAGTTTATCTGGGACAGGTAACAATGAGCAGTTCTTC. Its protein product is CASSLSGTGNNEQFF.

The rearrangement uses TRBV15 and TRBJ2-1; the match to TRBD2 covers 7 bases. This CDR3 spans 13 amino acids. With 0 bases clipped from V and 13 bases from J, the junction kept 6 bases outside the gene matches. Per the germline V gene, CDR1 is LNHNV and CDR2 is YYDKDF (reference sequence). CDR3: CATSRDPAGYQFF. The DNA of the CDR3 is TGTGCCACCAGCAGAGATCCAGCGGGATATCAGTTCTTC.